Listed here are 8 T cell receptor beta chains from one sample, sequenced in a study of siplizumab effects on memory and regulatory T cells. Using immunoSEQ multiplex PCR, the repertoire was profiled, and TCRdb retains in-frame clones only, with some absent. The repertoire includes 85,000 to 120,000 clones, approximately 90% of them detected once, and around 1.1% sits in the top ten. The material sequenced was CD4+ T cells sorted from blood. The receptors were sampled from a human donor in good health.

V gene TRBV19 combines with J gene TRBJ1-4; possible D gene TRBD1, 6 bases. Per germline, CDR1 LNHDA and CDR2 SQIVND (reference sequence). This CDR3 contains 14 residues. The V gene lost 4 bases and the J gene lost 8 bases, with 14 bases spanning the gap. CDR3 region: CASSRDGTPEKLFF. In nucleotides, the CDR3 is TGTGCCAGTAGTAGGGATGGGACACCCGAAAAACTGTTTTTT.

This chain links TRBV2 with TRBJ1-5, with a possible D match to TRBD1 (6 bases). V was shortened by 8 bases and J by 7 bases, with 15 bases between the two germline ends. There are 13 residues in the CDR3. The germline gives CDR1 SNHLY, CDR2 FYNNEI. The CDR3 loop is CASVWGASQPQHF. DNA of the CDR3: TGTGCCAGCGTGTGGGGGGCTTCACAGCCCCAGCATTTT.

This sequence joins TRBV11-2 and TRBJ2-7; D is uncertain. V lost 5 bases and J lost 0, with 5 bases in between. Per the germline V gene, CDR1 is SGHAT and CDR2 is FQNNGV. The CDR3 covers 12 residues. The CDR3 reads CASSMSSYEQYF. The CDR3 DNA follows: TGTGCCAGCAGCATGAGCTCCTACGAGCAGTACTTC.

This clone was seen a few times. The V gene is TRBV5-4, the J gene TRBJ1-1; tentatively, D is TRBD1 (6 bases). Deletions cut 5 bases from V and 3 bases from J, with 17 bases between. Germline lookup yields CDR1 SGHNT and CDR2 YYREEE (reference sequence). The CDR3 is made up of 15 amino acids. The CDR3 coding sequence is TGTGCCAGCAGGCAGGGGCCAGGAACGGACACTGAAGCTTTCTTT. It yields the protein CASRQGPGTDTEAFF.

The chain's CDR3 is CASSLTGRGETYEQYF. CDR3 coding DNA: TGTGCCAGCAGCTTAACAGGGCGGGGGGAAACCTACGAGCAGTACTTC. This rearrangement joins TRBV7-9 to TRBJ2-7; 8 nucleotides match TRBD2. In germline, CDR1 is SEHNR, CDR2 FQNEAQ (reference sequence). This CDR3 is 16 amino acids long. J gave up 2 bases and V 2 bases, and 8 bases lay outside the gene matches.

V and J are TRBV19 and TRBJ2-5, with TRBD1 matching 8 bases. The CDR3 length is 14 residues. Looked up from germline, CDR1 is LNHDA and CDR2 is SQIVND (reference sequence). V lost 3 bases, J lost 5 bases, and 5 bases stayed unmatched. The CDR3 sequence: CASSMGTGGETQYF. The CDR3 nucleotides read TGTGCCAGTAGTATGGGTACAGGGGGGGAGACCCAGTACTTC. The whole variable domain, remainder taken from reference TRBV19 and TRBJ2-5, is DGGITQSPKYLFRKEGQNVTLSCEQNLNHDAMYWYRQDPGQGLRLIYYSQIVNDFQKGDIAEGYSVSREKKESFPLTVTSAQKNPTAFYLCASSMGTGGETQYFGPGTRLLVL.

This chain uses TRBV27 with TRBJ2-3, with TRBD2 as a possible D gene (5 bases). There are 15 residues in the CDR3. V was trimmed by 3 bases and J by 0 bases, leaving 10 bases between them. Germline assignment: CDR1 MNHEY and CDR2 SMNVEV (reference sequence). The CDR3 bases are TGTGCCAGCAGTTTCAAGCGGCCAAGCACAGATACGCAGTATTTT. Its translation is CASSFKRPSTDTQYF.

V gene TRBV15 combines with J gene TRBJ2-3, with D perhaps TRBD1 or TRBD2 (5 bases each). Germline CDR1 LNHNV, CDR2 YYDKDF (reference sequence). The CDR3 length is 14 residues. V was pared by 2 bases and J by 5 bases, with 11 bases between. The CDR3 protein is CATSRSRDEDTQYF. DNA for the CDR3: TGTGCCACCAGCAGATCCCGGGACGAAGATACGCAGTATTTT.